What follows describes a single T cell receptor (beta chain). Its antigen is not identified. Losses at the gene ends were 5 bases for V and 6 bases for J; bases not matched to a gene: 12. The CDR3 has 15 amino acids. Germline CDR1 is SGHRS and CDR2 is YFSETQ. The data originate from a study of a mutant IDH1 vaccine in newly diagnosed glioma. Whole-study context: First vaccine doses came 4-6 weeks after radiotherapy alone, or with temozolomide cycles. Those enrolled had earlier been treated with radiotherapy, temozolomide, or both, mostly both.

Profiled with immunoSEQ multiplex PCR; TCRdb holds only in-frame clones, not every one. The profile covers fewer than 100,000 clones, with 75% to 95% appearing a single time and more than 0.5% taken by the ten largest. Time point specified: week 5, during vaccination. With topical imiquimod, each dose of the vaccine consisted of 300 ug of mutant IDH1 20-mer peptide. Source: PBMCs, taken from a glioma patient whose treatment included an IDH1 peptide vaccine. The sequence was obtained from a woman in her 50s with glioma. This chain connects TRBV5-1 to TRBJ2-7; TRBD1 matches 9 bases. The CDR3 here is CASRSTGTGILEQYF. The CDR3 nucleotides are TGCGCCAGCAGATCCACCGGGACAGGGATTCTCGAGCAGTACTTC.